Included here is one T cell receptor (beta chain) sequence, with context. What antigen it recognizes has not been identified. Base qualities are not recorded, but no much larger clone differs from it by a single base. The sample originates from a study of regulatory T cells in long-lasting Graves disease (dated by TCRdb to 2020 to 2022). Describing the broader study: Persistent Graves' disease was defined as antithyroid drug treatment for over 5 years with persistently positive TSH receptor autoantibodies. The study was registered as a clinical trial and conducted in China. Peripheral blood TCR sequencing and RNA sequencing compared persistent Graves' disease patients with newly diagnosed Graves' disease patients. TCR sequencing covered some 13 persistent and roughly 20 newly diagnosed Graves' disease patients, 33 samples in total. Antithyroid drugs had been taken for 8.5 to 13 years on average by persistent Graves' disease patients in the clinical cohort.

The time point label here, explained by the study, means: persistent/refractory GD, antithyroid drugs over 5 years with positive TRAb. For both TCR sequencing and RNA sequencing, RNA was extracted from PBMCs in TRIzol. Graves' disease was diagnosed according to American Thyroid Association guidelines. Recruitment of patients was carried out at an endocrinology department in Xi'an, China. From each patient, around 9 milliliters of peripheral blood was collected into an EDTA anticoagulant tube. Ficoll Paque Plus density gradient separation was used to isolate PBMCs, and no further T cell sorting was performed. An Agilent 2100 Bioanalyzer and agarose gel were used to assess RNA quality, and a NanoDrop 2000 was used to measure RNA concentration. Libraries were constructed by multiplex PCR. TCRdb names Illumina HiSeq 4000 as the instrument used. CDR3 regions were amplified by Arm-PCR with iRepertoire HTBI primers to construct TCR beta libraries. PCR products were gel purified before sequencing. The paper's processing steps were these. Gene usage analysis of CDR3 amino acid clonotypes used the roughly 60 TRBV and around 13 TRBJ segments found across samples. COPE and FqMerger were used to merge the filtered high-quality paired reads into contigs. Contigs were aligned with BLAST to IMGT TRBV, TRBD and TRBJ reference genes, and CDR3 was defined per IMGT. Any clonotype with a frequency above 0.1% was counted as a highly expanded clone. Shannon entropy served as the measure of repertoire diversity, while the Gini coefficient captured V-J evenness. A clonotype was considered public if more than one individual shared it. The raw public data were reprocessed by TCRdb itself: fastp quality trimming at Q25, MiXCR clonotype calling, in-frame beta chains only. Rows with one shared CDR3 protein collapse into an entry with the most common genes and DNA. Clone size and V and J calls follow TCRdb, not the original study. In this sample the table shows about 470,000 distinct CDR3 sequences, 20% to 25% of which occur a single time. Of the sample, roughly 6.9% is held by the ten largest clones.

Findings and caveats that apply to the study as a whole: Patients with persistent disease shared more public clonotypes (around 2,500) than newly diagnosed patients did (more than 900). Preferential use of TRBV28, TRBJ1-2 and TRBJ2-5 was observed in persistent disease, whereas TRBV20-1 and TRBJ2-1 were favored in newly diagnosed disease. As a limitation, the authors acknowledged that the small sample size may reduce accuracy. Only the TCR beta chain was sequenced and analyzed. The study examined only peripheral blood because the primary lesion, thyroid tissue, could not be accessed. Persistent Graves' disease patients showed lower TCR Shannon entropy and fewer highly expanded clones than newly diagnosed patients, suggesting clonal expansion.

From its cysteine to its phenylalanine, the CDR3 spans 16 amino acids. The only DNA kept is the CDR3, 48 bases in frame from the first base. CDR1 and CDR2, per the germline V gene, are SQVTM and ANQGSEA. V trim: 6 bases; J trim: 3 bases; unmatched bases: 13. The receptor chain draws on TRBV29-1 and TRBJ2-1; 8 of the junction bases match TRBD2. The sample in question was peripheral blood mononuclear cells (PBMCs), obtained when the disease was refractory, from a patient treated with antithyroid drugs. This TCR came from a female donor with Graves disease. The CDR3 sequence is CSVSTELAGLYNEQFF. The DNA sequence reads TGCAGCGTGTCCACCGAATTAGCGGGACTCTACAATGAGCAGTTCTTC.